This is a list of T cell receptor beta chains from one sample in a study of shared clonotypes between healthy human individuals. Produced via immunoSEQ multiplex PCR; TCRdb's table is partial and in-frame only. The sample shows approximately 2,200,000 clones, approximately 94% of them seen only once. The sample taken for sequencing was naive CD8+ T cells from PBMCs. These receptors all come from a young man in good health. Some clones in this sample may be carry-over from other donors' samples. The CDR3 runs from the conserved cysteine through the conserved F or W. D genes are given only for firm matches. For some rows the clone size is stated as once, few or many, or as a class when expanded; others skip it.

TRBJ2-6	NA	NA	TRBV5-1	CASSLEHLLTGANVLTF	TGCGCCAGCAGCTTGGAACATTTACTCACTGGGGCCAACGTCCTGACTTTC
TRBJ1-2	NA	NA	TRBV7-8	CASSLSRPGHGYTF	TGTGCCAGCAGCTTATCTCGGCCAGGGCATGGCTACACCTTC
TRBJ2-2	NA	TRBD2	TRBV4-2	CASSQGKAGGPTGELFF	TGTGCCAGCAGCCAAGGAAAAGCGGGAGGGCCCACCGGGGAGCTGTTTTTT
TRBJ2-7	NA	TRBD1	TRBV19	CASSIGTGIWTEQYF	TGTGCCAGTAGTATAGGGACAGGGATATGGACCGAGCAGTACTTC
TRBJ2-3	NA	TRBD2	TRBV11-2	CASSLERLAGGNTDTQYF	TGTGCCAGCAGCTTAGAGAGACTAGCGGGAGGGAACACAGATACGCAGTATTTT
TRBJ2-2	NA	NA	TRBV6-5	CASSFTPSNTGELFF	TGTGCCAGCAGTTTTACACCCTCGAACACCGGGGAGCTGTTTTTT
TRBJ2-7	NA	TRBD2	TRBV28	CASSFHTLRLAAYEQYF	TGTGCCAGCAGTTTCCATACTTTACGACTAGCGGCCTACGAGCAGTACTTC
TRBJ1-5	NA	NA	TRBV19	CASKLWDTNQPQHF	TGTGCCAGTAAATTATGGGATACAAACCAGCCCCAGCATTTT
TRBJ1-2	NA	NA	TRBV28	CASSPRPGNYGYTF	TGTGCCAGCAGCCCTAGGCCTGGGAACTATGGCTACACCTTC
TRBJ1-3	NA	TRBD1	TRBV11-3	CASRDRGSSGNTIYF	TGTGCCAGCAGGGACAGGGGGTCCTCTGGAAACACCATATATTTT
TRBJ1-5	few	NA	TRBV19	CASSNWGAYSNQPQHF	TGTGCCAGTAGTAACTGGGGAGCCTATAGCAATCAGCCCCAGCATTTT
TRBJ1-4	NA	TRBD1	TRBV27	CASSRDRDGNEKLFF	TGTGCCAGCAGTCGGGACAGGGATGGGAATGAAAAACTGTTTTTT
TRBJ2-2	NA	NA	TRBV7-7	CASSLGSGAGELFF	TGTGCCAGCAGCTTAGGCTCGGGGGCCGGGGAGCTGTTTTTT
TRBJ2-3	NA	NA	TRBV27	CASQRLGSTDTQYF	TGTGCCAGCCAACGGTTGGGCAGCACAGATACGCAGTATTTT
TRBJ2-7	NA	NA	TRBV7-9	CASSLGTVYEQYF	TGTGCCAGCAGCTTGGGAACTGTCTACGAGCAGTACTTC
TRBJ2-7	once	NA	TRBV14	CASSLDYTGRYF	TGTGCCAGCAGCCTCGACTACACAGGGCGGTACTTC
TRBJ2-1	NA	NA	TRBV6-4	CASSASRGIGNEQFF	TGTGCCAGCAGCGCCTCTCGGGGGATCGGGAATGAGCAGTTCTTC
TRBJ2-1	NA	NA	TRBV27	CASSFLSFNNEQFF	TGTGCCAGCAGTTTTTTAAGCTTCAACAATGAGCAGTTCTTC
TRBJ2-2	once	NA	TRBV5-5	CASSVLGTRVTGELFF	TGTGCCAGCAGCGTTTTGGGGACCAGGGTCACCGGGGAGCTGTTTTTT
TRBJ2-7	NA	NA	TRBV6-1	CASSEGLDWAYEQYF	TGTGCCAGCAGTGAGGGCCTCGACTGGGCCTACGAGCAGTACTTC
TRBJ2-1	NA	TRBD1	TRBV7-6	CASSEDRGNEQFF	TGTGCCAGCAGCGAAGACAGGGGCAATGAGCAGTTCTTC
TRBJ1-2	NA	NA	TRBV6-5	CASSRSTTGTRGYTF	TGTGCCAGCAGTAGGAGTACAACCGGGACCCGTGGCTACACCTTC
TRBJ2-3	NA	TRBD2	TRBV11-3	CASSPWTSEDDTQYF	TGTGCCAGCAGCCCTTGGACTAGCGAAGATGATACGCAGTATTTT
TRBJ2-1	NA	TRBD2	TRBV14	CASSQPGLAGNEQFF	TGTGCCAGCAGCCAACCGGGACTAGCGGGAAATGAGCAGTTCTTC
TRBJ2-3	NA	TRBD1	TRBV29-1	CSVSPRDSYTDTQYF	TGCAGCGTCTCCCCCCGGGACAGTTACACAGATACGCAGTATTTT
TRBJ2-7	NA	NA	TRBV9	CASSGGLSYEQYF	TGTGCCAGCAGCGGGGGCCTCTCCTACGAGCAGTACTTC
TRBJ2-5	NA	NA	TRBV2	CASTERAGYQETQYF	TGTGCCAGCACTGAGAGGGCGGGATACCAAGAGACCCAGTACTTC
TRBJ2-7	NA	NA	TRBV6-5	CASSYLARAYEQYF	TGTGCCAGCAGTTACCTAGCCCGGGCCTACGAGCAGTACTTC
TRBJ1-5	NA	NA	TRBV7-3	CASLWGLRDSNQPQHF	TGTGCCAGCCTTTGGGGCCTTCGCGATAGCAATCAGCCCCAGCATTTT
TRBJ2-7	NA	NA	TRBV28	CASTLGRGFIYEQYF	TGTGCCAGCACCCTAGGAAGGGGCTTCATCTACGAGCAGTACTTC